The source of this T cell receptor beta chain is a study of cytomegalovirus exposure and HLA in healthy donors. Background on the study: Samples from HLA-typed donors yielded some 85 million unique TCRs in an early data release. Study-level findings and limits: The classifier reportedly diagnosed cytomegalovirus status with high specificity and sensitivity.

For this clone: Its antigen is not known.

This CDR3 is 15 amino acids long. Germline CDR1 is ENHRY and CDR2 is SYGVKD. V dropped 6 bases and J dropped 5; count of bases not matched to a gene: 7. PCR used 60 Vbeta primers and 13 Jbeta primers. Sequenced by immunoSEQ multiplex PCR; TCRdb stores in-frame clones only, minus some. Of about 160,000 clones in the sample, about 80% were seen once. The chain has TRBV10-3 and TRBJ2-1, with 10 bases lining up with TRBD2. The receptor's source is a woman between 50 and 59 years old in good health and CMV-seropositive. What was sequenced was PBMCs. The DNA of the CDR3 is TGTGCCATCAGGAGAACTAGCGGGGAGGACAATGAGCAGTTCTTC. This gives the protein CAIRRTSGEDNEQFF.